This T cell receptor beta chain was sequenced for a study of T cell repertoires in cytomegalovirus infection. On the study more broadly: From public TCR beta signatures came an indication of both CMV infection and matching HLA type. Study-level points and caveats: HLA-C-restricted CMV clonotypes gave the most frequent clonotype in two of eight donors. Cumulative frequency of public TCR beta families picked out carriers of CMV plus the relevant HLA.

Comment on this clonotype: Its antigen remains unknown.

From the reads, TCRdb called clonotypes with MiXCR, one entry per CDR3 protein. The data contain about 530,000 distinct CDR3 sequences, about a quarter of them singletons. The CDR3 runs 11 residues. Germline V gene lookup returns CDR1 MNHEY and CDR2 SVGEGT. V lost 2 bases to trimming and J lost 4 bases, with 3 bases between them. Sequenced material: PBMCs. This chain joins TRBV6-2 or TRBV6-3 and TRBJ2-7; D is undetermined. The receptor's source is a human donor in good health (CMV status not recorded). Some clones in this sample may be carry-over from other donors' samples. CDR3 in amino acids: CASSYDYEQYF. Here the CDR3 DNA reads TGTGCCAGCAGTTACGATTACGAGCAGTACTTC.